Listed below are T cell receptor beta chains from one sample, sequenced in a study of T cell changes during pregnancy in multiple sclerosis. Generated by immunoSEQ multiplex PCR, the TCRdb table keeps only in-frame clones and is missing some. This table holds roughly 60,000 clones, roughly 93% found once. This sample comprised CD4+ T cells from peripheral blood mononuclear cells, obtained before pregnancy. The receptors come from a female donor with multiple sclerosis, enrolled in a pregnancy study. Each CDR3 is given with its conserved first and last residue. A D gene is named only where the DNA matches it firmly. Part of the rows lack a size; the others show once, few, many or a class for expanded clones.

len	d_gene	abundance	v_gene	j_gene	CDR3aa	CDR3nt
18	TRBD2	-	TRBV18	TRBJ2-1	CASSPLSGTSGRRNEQFF	TGTGCCAGCTCACCACTTTCCGGGACTAGCGGGAGAAGGAATGAGCAGTTCTTC
15	TRBD1	-	TRBV11-2	TRBJ1-1	CASSLDPRGRAEAFF	TGTGCCAGCAGCTTAGATCCCAGGGGGAGAGCTGAAGCTTTCTTT
16	TRBD1	-	TRBV5-1	TRBJ1-2	CASSPTLTGGNYGYTF	TGCGCCAGCAGCCCGACTCTGACAGGGGGCAACTATGGCTACACCTTC
17	-	-	TRBV5-1	TRBJ2-1	CASSLGGSGDYYNEQFF	TGCGCCAGCAGCTTGGGAGGTAGCGGAGACTACTACAATGAGCAGTTCTTC
14	-	-	TRBV7-3	TRBJ1-1	CASSPSGGNTEAFF	TGTGCCAGCAGCCCTTCGGGGGGGAACACTGAAGCTTTCTTT
14	-	-	TRBV19	TRBJ1-4	CASSISGPKEKLFF	TGTGCCAGTAGTATTAGTGGGCCGAAAGAAAAACTGTTTTTT
13	-	-	TRBV27	TRBJ1-1	CASKQPVGTEAFF	TGTGCCAGCAAACAGCCTGTGGGCACTGAAGCTTTCTTT
15	-	-	TRBV5-1	TRBJ2-6	CASSYTQSGANVLTF	TGCGCCAGCAGCTACACACAGTCTGGGGCCAACGTCCTGACTTTC
15	TRBD2	-	TRBV28	TRBJ2-1	CASGPRLASRNEQFF	TGTGCCAGCGGCCCACGACTAGCCTCGCGTAATGAGCAGTTCTTC
14	-	-	TRBV27	TRBJ1-2	CASSFYGSGYGYTF	TGTGCCAGCAGTTTCTACGGGTCGGGCTATGGCTACACCTTC
16	-	-	TRBV6-5	TRBJ1-1	CASSYTSRAGKTEAFF	TGTGCCAGCAGTTACACGAGTCGAGCAGGTAAAACTGAAGCTTTCTTT
15	-	-	TRBV4-3	TRBJ2-1	CASAKTPGRDNEQFF	TGCGCCAGCGCAAAGACCCCGGGCAGGGACAATGAGCAGTTCTTC
15	-	-	TRBV2	TRBJ2-1	CASSPVERARSEQFF	TGTGCCAGTTCACCGGTTGAGCGGGCGCGGAGTGAGCAGTTCTTC
14	TRBD1	-	TRBV30	TRBJ1-5	CACSQGAQGQPQHF	TGTGCCTGTTCCCAGGGGGCGCAGGGTCAGCCCCAGCATTTT
15	TRBD1	-	TRBV27	TRBJ1-1	CASNLQGARDTEAFF	TGTGCCAGCAACCTACAGGGGGCGCGGGACACTGAAGCTTTCTTT
16	TRBD2	-	TRBV14	TRBJ2-3	CASSPWTSGLVDTQYF	TGTGCCAGCAGCCCCTGGACTAGCGGGTTGGTAGATACGCAGTATTTT
15	TRBD1	-	TRBV7-2	TRBJ1-2	CASSLRKGGIYGYTF	TGTGCCAGCAGCTTACGGAAAGGGGGCATCTATGGCTACACCTTC
13	-	-	TRBV6-5	TRBJ1-1	CASRRQSHTEAFF	TGTGCCAGCAGGAGACAGTCTCACACTGAAGCTTTCTTT
17	TRBD2	-	TRBV6-1	TRBJ2-5	CASSDRGSGRLVGTQYF	TGTGCCAGCAGTGACAGGGGAAGCGGGAGGCTCGTGGGGACCCAGTACTTC
13	-	-	TRBV5-1	TRBJ2-1	CASRKLLNDEQFF	TGCGCCAGCAGGAAACTGTTGAACGATGAGCAGTTCTTC
15	TRBD1	few	TRBV14	TRBJ2-1	CASSQAGQSYSEQFF	TGTGCCAGCAGCCAAGCGGGACAGAGTTATAGTGAGCAGTTCTTC
18	TRBD1	-	TRBV27	TRBJ2-7	CASSPSPSLRDRGREQYF	TGTGCCAGCAGTCCCTCCCCCTCCCTTAGGGACAGGGGAAGGGAGCAGTACTTC
17	TRBD1	-	TRBV5-5	TRBJ2-1	CASSLLIRTGGFDEQFF	TGTGCCAGCAGCTTGTTAATTAGGACAGGGGGGTTCGATGAGCAGTTCTTC
14	-	-	TRBV18	TRBJ1-3	CASSPNSSGNTIYF	TGTGCCAGCTCACCAAACAGTTCTGGAAACACCATATATTTT
10	-	-	TRBV6-1	TRBJ2-1	CASSEYQQFF	TGTGCCAGCAGTGAATATCAGCAGTTCTTC
18	TRBD2	-	TRBV5-1	TRBJ2-3	CASSPGLAGLLSTDTQYF	TGCGCCAGCAGCCCCGGACTAGCGGGACTCCTTAGCACAGATACGCAGTATTTT
15	-	-	TRBV18	TRBJ1-1	CASSQRGDLNTEAFF	TGTGCCAGCTCTCAGAGAGGAGATCTGAACACTGAAGCTTTCTTT